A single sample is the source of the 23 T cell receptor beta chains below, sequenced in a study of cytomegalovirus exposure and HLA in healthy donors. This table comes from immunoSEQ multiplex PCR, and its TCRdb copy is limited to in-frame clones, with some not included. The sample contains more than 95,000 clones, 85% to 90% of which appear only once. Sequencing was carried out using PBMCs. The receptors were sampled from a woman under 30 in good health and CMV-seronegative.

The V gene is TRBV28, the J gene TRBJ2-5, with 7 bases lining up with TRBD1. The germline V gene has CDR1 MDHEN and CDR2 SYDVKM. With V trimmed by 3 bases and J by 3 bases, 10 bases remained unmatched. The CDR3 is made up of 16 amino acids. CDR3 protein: CASSLPSTGKKETQYF. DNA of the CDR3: TGTGCCAGCAGTTTGCCCTCGACAGGGAAGAAAGAGACCCAGTACTTC.

The CDR3: CASSFVQGRRMLNEQFF. The CDR3, as DNA: TGTGCCAGCAGTTTCGTTCAGGGGCGGCGAATGCTCAATGAGCAGTTCTTC. J is TRBJ2-1 and V is TRBV28; a possible D gene is TRBD1 (6 bases). V shed 3 bases and J shed 6 bases, with 21 bases lying between them. Germline V CDR1 and CDR2: MDHEN, SYDVKM. This CDR3 has 17 residues. Using reference TRBV28 and TRBJ2-1 for the parts outside the CDR3, the full variable domain is DVKVTQSSRYLVKRTGEKVFLECVQDMDHENMFWYRQDPGLGLRLIYFSYDVKMKEKGDIPEGYSVSREKKERFSLILESASTNQTSMYLCASSFVQGRRMLNEQFFGPGTRLTVL.

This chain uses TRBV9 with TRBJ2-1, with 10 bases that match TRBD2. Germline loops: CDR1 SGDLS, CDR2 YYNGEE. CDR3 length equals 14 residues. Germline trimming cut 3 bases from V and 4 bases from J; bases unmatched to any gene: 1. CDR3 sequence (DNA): TGTGCCAGCAGCGGTAGCGGGGGGTACAATGAGCAGTTCTTC. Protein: CASSGSGGYNEQFF.

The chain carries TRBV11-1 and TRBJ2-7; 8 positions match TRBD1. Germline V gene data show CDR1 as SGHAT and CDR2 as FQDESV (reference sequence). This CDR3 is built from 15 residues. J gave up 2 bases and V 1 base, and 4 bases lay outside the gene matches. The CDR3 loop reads CASSLDPDRAYEQYF. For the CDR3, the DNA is TGTGCCAGCAGCTTAGACCCGGACAGGGCCTACGAGCAGTACTTC. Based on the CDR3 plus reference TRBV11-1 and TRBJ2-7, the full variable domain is EAEVAQSPRYKITEKSQAVAFWCDPISGHATLYWYRQILGQGPELLVQFQDESVVDDSQLPKDRFSAERLKGVDSTLKIQPAELGDSAMYLCASSLDPDRAYEQYFGPGTRLTVT.

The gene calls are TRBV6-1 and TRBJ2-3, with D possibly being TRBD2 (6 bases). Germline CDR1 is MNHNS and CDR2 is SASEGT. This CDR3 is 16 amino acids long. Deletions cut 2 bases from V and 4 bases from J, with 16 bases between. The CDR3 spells CASSENSGGGADTQYF. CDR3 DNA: TGTGCCAGCAGTGAAAATTCTGGGGGAGGCGCAGATACGCAGTATTTT.

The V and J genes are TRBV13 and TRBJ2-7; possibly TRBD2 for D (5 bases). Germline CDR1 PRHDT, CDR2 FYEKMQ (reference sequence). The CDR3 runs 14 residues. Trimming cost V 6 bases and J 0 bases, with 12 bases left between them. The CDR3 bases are TGTGCCAGCAGACGAAGCGGATTCTCCTACGAGCAGTACTTC. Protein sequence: CASRRSGFSYEQYF. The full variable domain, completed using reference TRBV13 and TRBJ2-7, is AAGVIQSPRHLIKEKRETATLKCYPIPRHDTVYWYQQGPGQDPQFLISFYEKMQSDKGSIPDRFSAQQFSDYHSELNMSSLELGDSALYFCASRRSGFSYEQYFGPGTRLTVT.

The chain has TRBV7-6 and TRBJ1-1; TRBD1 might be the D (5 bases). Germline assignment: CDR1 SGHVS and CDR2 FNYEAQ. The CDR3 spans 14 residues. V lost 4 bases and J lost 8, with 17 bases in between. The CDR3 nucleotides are TGTGCCAGCAGCTCAAGTGGGGGACTCCGAGAAGCTTTCTTT. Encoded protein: CASSSSGGLREAFF.

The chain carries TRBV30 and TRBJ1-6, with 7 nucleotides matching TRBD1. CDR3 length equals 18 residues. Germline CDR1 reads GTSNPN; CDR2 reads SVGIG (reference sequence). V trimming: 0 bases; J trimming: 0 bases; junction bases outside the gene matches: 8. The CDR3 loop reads CAWSVSRGASSYNSPLHF. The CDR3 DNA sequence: TGTGCCTGGAGTGTTTCCAGGGGGGCCAGCTCCTATAATTCACCCCTCCACTTT.

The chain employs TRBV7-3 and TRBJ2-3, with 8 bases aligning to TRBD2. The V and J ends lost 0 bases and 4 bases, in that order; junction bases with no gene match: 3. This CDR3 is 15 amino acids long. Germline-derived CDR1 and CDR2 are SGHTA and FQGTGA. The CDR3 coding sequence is TGTGCCAGCAGCTTAACTAGCGGGAAGCCAGATACGCAGTATTTT. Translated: CASSLTSGKPDTQYF. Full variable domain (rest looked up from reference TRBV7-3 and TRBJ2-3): GAGVSQTPSNKVTEKGKYVELRCDPISGHTALYWYRQSLGQGPEFLIYFQGTGAADDSGLPNDRFFAVRPEGSVSTLKIQRTERGDSAVYLCASSLTSGKPDTQYFGPGTRLTVL.

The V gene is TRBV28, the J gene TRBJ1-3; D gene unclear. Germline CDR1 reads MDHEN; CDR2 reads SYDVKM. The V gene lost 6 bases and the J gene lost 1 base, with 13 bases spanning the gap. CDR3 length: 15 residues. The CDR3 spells CASRVSGGSGNTIYF. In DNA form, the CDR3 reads TGTGCCAGCAGGGTCAGCGGCGGTTCTGGAAACACCATATATTTT.

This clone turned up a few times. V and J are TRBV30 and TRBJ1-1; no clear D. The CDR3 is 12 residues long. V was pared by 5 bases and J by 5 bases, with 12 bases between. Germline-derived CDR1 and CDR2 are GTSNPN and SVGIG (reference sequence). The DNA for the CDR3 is TGTGCCTGGGATGGGCGTGGGACTGAAGCTTTCTTT. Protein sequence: CAWDGRGTEAFF. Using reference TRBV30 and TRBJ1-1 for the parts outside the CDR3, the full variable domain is SQTIHQWPATLVQPVGSPLSLECTVEGTSNPNLYWYRQAAGRGLQLLFYSVGIGQISSEVPQNLSASRPQDRQFILSSKKLLLSDSGFYLCAWDGRGTEAFFGQGTRLTVV.

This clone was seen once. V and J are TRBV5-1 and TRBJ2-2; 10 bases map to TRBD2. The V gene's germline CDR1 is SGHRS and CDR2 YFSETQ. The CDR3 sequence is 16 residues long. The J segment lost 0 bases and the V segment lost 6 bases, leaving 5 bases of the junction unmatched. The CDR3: CASKPSGSPNTGELFF. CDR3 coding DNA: TGCGCCAGCAAGCCTAGCGGGAGCCCGAACACCGGGGAGCTGTTTTTT. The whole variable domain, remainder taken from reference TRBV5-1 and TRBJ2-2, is KAGVTQTPRYLIKTRGQQVTLSCSPISGHRSVSWYQQTPGQGLQFLFEYFSETQRNKGNFPGRFSGRQFSNSRSEMNVSTLELGDSALYLCASKPSGSPNTGELFFGEGSRLTVL.

CDR3 in amino acids: CASSERQGGNYGYTF. For the CDR3, the DNA is TGTGCCAGTAGTGAGAGACAGGGCGGGAACTATGGCTACACCTTC. The chain links TRBV19 to TRBJ1-2; TRBD1 agrees at 7 bases. Germline CDR1 and CDR2: LNHDA and SQIVND (reference sequence). The CDR3 length is 15 residues. V lost 5 bases, J lost 2 bases, and 8 bases stayed unmatched.

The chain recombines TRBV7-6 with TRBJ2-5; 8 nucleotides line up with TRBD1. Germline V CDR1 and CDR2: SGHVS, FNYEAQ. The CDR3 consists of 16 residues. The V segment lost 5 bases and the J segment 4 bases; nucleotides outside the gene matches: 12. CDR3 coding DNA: TGTGCCAGCAGCCCGTCGGGACAGGCGACAGTAGAGACCCAGTACTTC. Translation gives CASSPSGQATVETQYF.

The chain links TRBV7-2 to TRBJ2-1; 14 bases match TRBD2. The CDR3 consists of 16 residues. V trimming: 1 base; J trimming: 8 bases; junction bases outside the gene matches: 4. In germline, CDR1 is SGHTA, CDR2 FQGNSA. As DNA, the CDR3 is TGTGCCAGCAGCTTAGGACTAGCGGGAGGGGAGGATGAGCAGTTCTTC. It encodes CASSLGLAGGEDEQFF.

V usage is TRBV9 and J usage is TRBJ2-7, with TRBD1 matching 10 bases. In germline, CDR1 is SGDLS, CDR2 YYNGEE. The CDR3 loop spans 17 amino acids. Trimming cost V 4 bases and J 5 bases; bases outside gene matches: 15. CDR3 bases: TGTGCCAGCAGCCCTTACCGGGGGACAGGGGCTGTGGACGAGCAGTACTTC. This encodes CASSPYRGTGAVDEQYF.

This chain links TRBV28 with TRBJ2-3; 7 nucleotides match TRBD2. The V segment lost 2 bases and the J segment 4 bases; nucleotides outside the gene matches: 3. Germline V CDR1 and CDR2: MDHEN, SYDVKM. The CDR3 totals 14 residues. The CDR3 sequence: CASSLRLAADTQYF. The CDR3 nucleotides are TGTGCCAGCAGTTTAAGACTAGCTGCAGATACGCAGTATTTT.

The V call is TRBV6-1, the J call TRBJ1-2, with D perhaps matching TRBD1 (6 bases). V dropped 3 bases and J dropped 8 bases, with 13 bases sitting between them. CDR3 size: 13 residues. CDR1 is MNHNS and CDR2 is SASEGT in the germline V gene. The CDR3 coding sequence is TGTGCCAGCAGTGAGGGAGGGGGATACGGCTACACCTTC. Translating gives CASSEGGGYGYTF.

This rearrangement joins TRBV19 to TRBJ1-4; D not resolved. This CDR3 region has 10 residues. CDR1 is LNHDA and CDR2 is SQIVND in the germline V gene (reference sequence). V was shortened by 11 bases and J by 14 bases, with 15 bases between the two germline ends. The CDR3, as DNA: TGTGCCCGCCAACAGTCTGGGCTGTTTTTT. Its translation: CARQQSGLFF.

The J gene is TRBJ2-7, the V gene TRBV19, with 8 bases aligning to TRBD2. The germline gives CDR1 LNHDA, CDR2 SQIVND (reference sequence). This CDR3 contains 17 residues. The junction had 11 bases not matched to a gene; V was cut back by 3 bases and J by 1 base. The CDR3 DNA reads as TGTGCCAGTAGTATGGAATTGCTAGCGGGTAGGTCCTACGAGCAGTACTTC. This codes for CASSMELLAGRSYEQYF.

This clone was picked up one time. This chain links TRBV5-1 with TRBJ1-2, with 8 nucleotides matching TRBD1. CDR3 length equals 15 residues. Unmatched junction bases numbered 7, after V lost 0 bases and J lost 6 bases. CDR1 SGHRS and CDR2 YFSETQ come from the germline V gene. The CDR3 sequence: CASSLARQGAHGYTF. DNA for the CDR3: TGCGCCAGCAGCTTGGCGCGGCAGGGGGCGCATGGCTACACCTTC.

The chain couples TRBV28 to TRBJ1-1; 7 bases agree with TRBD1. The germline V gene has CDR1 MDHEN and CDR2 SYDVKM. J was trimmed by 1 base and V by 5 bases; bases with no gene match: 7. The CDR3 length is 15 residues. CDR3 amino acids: CASSAPGGKNTEAFF. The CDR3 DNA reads TGTGCCAGCAGTGCCCCAGGGGGGAAGAACACTGAAGCTTTCTTT.

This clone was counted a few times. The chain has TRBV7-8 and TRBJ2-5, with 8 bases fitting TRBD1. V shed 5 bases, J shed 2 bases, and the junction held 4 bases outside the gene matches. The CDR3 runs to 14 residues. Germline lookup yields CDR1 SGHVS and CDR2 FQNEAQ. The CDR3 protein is CASSKGDRQETQYF. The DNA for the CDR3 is TGTGCCAGCAGCAAAGGGGACAGGCAAGAGACCCAGTACTTC.